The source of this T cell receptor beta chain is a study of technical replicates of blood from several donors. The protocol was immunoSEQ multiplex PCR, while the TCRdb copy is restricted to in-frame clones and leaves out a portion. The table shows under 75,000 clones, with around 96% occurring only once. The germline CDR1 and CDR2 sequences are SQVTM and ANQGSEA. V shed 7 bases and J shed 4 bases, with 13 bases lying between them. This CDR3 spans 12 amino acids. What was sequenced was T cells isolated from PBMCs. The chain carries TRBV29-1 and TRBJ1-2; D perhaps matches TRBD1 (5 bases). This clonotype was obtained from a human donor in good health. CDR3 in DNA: TGCAGCGCGGGAGGGGACTCCTATGGCTACACCTTC. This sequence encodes CSAGGDSYGYTF.